The following is a T cell receptor beta chain sequence with its context. After removal of 10 bases from V and 5 bases from J, the junction contained 4 bases not matched to a gene. This CDR3 contains 11 residues. Looked up from germline, CDR1 is SNHLY and CDR2 is FYNNEI. Clones were read by immunoSEQ multiplex PCR, and TCRdb kept only the in-frame ones, dropping some. This table has about 170,000 clones, 89% appearing once. This record belongs to a study of blood T cell repertoires in COVID-19. Study as a whole: Some COVID-19 samples were acute and others convalescent; all came from the United States, Italy and Spain. Sample material is recorded as cDNA or gDNA derived from T cells, B-cell-depleted T cells, or PBMCs.

Specimen: PBMCs or T cells enriched from blood (not recorded which). The clonotype comes from a woman between 18 and 29 years old who had recovered from COVID-19. The chain employs TRBV2 and TRBJ1-1, with 7 bases that match TRBD1. The CDR3 sequence is CANQDRTEAFF. In DNA, the CDR3 is TGTGCCAACCAGGACAGGACTGAAGCTTTCTTT.